These 27 T cell receptor beta chains came from one sample sequenced in a study of blood T cells in healthy people across ages. Primers used in a second PCR of about 6 to 11 cycles were a sample-barcoded 5' primer and a J-beta primer mix. One entry per CDR3 protein results from TCRdb running MiXCR on the 5' RACE reads. The sample consists of 1.5 million to 2 million distinct CDR3 sequences, around 50% of them appearing once. The sample was blood. All receptors come from a woman in her thirties or forties in good health.

This clonotype was counted only a few times. CDR3 DNA sequence: TGTGCCAGCAGTTTATCGGTAGTGGACGAGCAGTACTTC. This translates into CASSLSVVDEQYF. V usage is TRBV28 and J usage is TRBJ2-7; D is unclear. The germline V gene has CDR1 MDHEN and CDR2 SYDVKM. This CDR3 spans 13 amino acids. V lost 1 base and J lost 5, with 9 bases in between.

The chain uses TRBV15 and TRBJ2-5; 8 positions match TRBD1. Germline CDR1 LNHNV, CDR2 YYDKDF (reference sequence). With 3 bases clipped from V and 2 bases from J, the junction kept 2 bases outside the gene matches. This CDR3 has 14 amino acids. CDR3 in amino acids: CATSSDRGQETQYF. DNA for the CDR3: TGTGCCACCAGCAGTGACAGGGGTCAAGAGACCCAGTACTTC. The whole variable domain, remainder taken from reference TRBV15 and TRBJ2-5, is DAMVIQNPRYQVTQFGKPVTLSCSQTLNHNVMYWYQQKSSQAPKLLFHYYDKDFNNEADTPDNFQSRRPNTSFCFLDIRSPGLGDTAMYLCATSSDRGQETQYFGPGTRLLVL.

The rearrangement links TRBV18 to TRBJ2-1, with TRBD2 as a possible D gene (6 bases). V lost 3 bases and J lost 8, with 14 bases in between. The CDR3 runs 14 residues. The V gene's germline CDR1 is KGHSH and CDR2 LQKENI. The CDR3 here is CASSPRLVADEQFF. The CDR3 nucleotides read TGTGCCAGCTCACCTAGACTAGTTGCCGATGAGCAGTTCTTC.

The chain combines TRBV20-1 with TRBJ2-3; TRBD2 matches at 8 bases. The CDR3 has 14 amino acids. The germline V gene encodes CDR1 DFQATT and CDR2 SNEGSKA (reference sequence). The J segment lost 3 bases and the V segment lost 3 bases, leaving 5 bases of the junction unmatched. CDR3 loop: CSASMAGGTDTQYF. The CDR3 DNA follows: TGCAGTGCTAGCATGGCGGGGGGAACAGATACGCAGTATTTT.

A word on this clonotype: The junction departs from germline at one end; a sequencing error may be responsible. This chain links TRBV5-4 with TRBJ1-2; 7 positions match TRBD1. Germline values: CDR1 SGHNT, CDR2 YYREEE (reference sequence). The CDR3 runs to 14 residues. The CDR3 DNA reads TGTGTCAGCAGCTTGCCAGGGGGATCTTATGGCTACACCTTC. Translation gives CVSSLPGGSYGYTF. The entire variable domain, with the rest obtained from reference TRBV5-4 and TRBJ1-2, is as follows: ETGVTQSPTHLIKTRGQQVTLRCSSQSGHNTVSWYQQALGQGPQFIFQYYREEENGRGNFPPRFSGLQFPNYSSELNVNALELDDSALYLCVSSLPGGSYGYTFGSGTRLTVV.

This clonotype has just a few counts. This rearrangement joins TRBV25-1 to TRBJ1-1; 9 bases match TRBD1. J gave up 1 base and V 8 bases, and 2 bases lay outside the gene matches. The CDR3 totals 13 residues. The germline CDR1 and CDR2 sequences are MGHDK and SYGVNS. The CDR3 coding sequence is TGTGCCAGCGAGACAGGGGGGAACACTGAAGCTTTCTTT. Translation: CASETGGNTEAFF.

The chain is built from TRBV15 and TRBJ1-4; D uncertain. From germline, CDR1 is LNHNV and CDR2 YYDKDF (reference sequence). The CDR3 runs 16 residues. Trimming pared 0 bases from V and 2 bases from J, leaving 10 bases between. The CDR3 loop reads CATSRDRGSTNEKLFF. CDR3 DNA sequence: TGTGCCACCAGCAGAGACCGCGGTTCGACTAATGAAAAACTGTTTTTT.

The chain employs TRBV27 and TRBJ1-1; D gene ambiguous. V lost 6 bases and J 0 bases, leaving 17 bases between the germline ends. This CDR3 region has 16 residues. Germline values: CDR1 MNHEY, CDR2 SMNVEV (reference sequence). The CDR3 spells CASSQSREHLNTEAFF. The CDR3 nucleotides read TGTGCCAGCAGCCAAAGCCGCGAACACCTGAACACTGAAGCTTTCTTT.

The DNA for the CDR3 is TGCAGTGCTAGAGTTTCGTACATTCAGTACTTC. This codes for CSARVSYIQYF. The rearrangement links TRBV20-1 to TRBJ2-4; D is unresolved. Germline-derived CDR1 and CDR2 are DFQATT and SNEGSKA (reference sequence). Trimming removed 1 base at V and 8 bases at J, with 6 bases between. The CDR3 length is 11 residues.

The chain combines TRBV5-6 with TRBJ2-3; D perhaps matches TRBD2 (6 bases). Germline CDR1 is SGHDT and CDR2 is YYEEEE. Trimming left V 2 bases short and J 4 bases short, with 8 bases between. This CDR3 is 13 amino acids long. The CDR3 spells CASSFGTADTQYF. CDR3 sequence (DNA): TGTGCCAGCAGCTTCGGGACTGCAGATACGCAGTATTTT.

In this sample, this clonotype turned up a few times. The chain combines TRBV29-1 with TRBJ1-2; 8 nucleotides align to TRBD1. V dropped 4 bases and J dropped 4; count of bases not matched to a gene: 8. Germline loops: CDR1 SQVTM, CDR2 ANQGSEA. The CDR3 length is 14 residues. The DNA of the CDR3 is TGCAGCGTTGCCAGCGGGACAGGCTCCTATGGCTACACCTTC. Protein product: CSVASGTGSYGYTF.

The rearrangement joins TRBV7-9 to TRBJ1-4, with 8 bases identical to TRBD1. Germline CDR1 is SEHNR and CDR2 is FQNEAQ (reference sequence). Trimming cost V 5 bases and J 4 bases; bases outside gene matches: 6. The CDR3 is made up of 15 amino acids. The CDR3 loop is CASSPETGDNEKLFF. The DNA for the CDR3 is TGTGCCAGCAGCCCGGAGACAGGGGATAATGAAAAACTGTTTTTT.

The chain combines TRBV3-1 with TRBJ1-2; TRBD1 matches at 9 bases. Trimming took 4 bases from V and 8 from J; bases not matched to a gene: 14. The germline CDR1 and CDR2 sequences are LGHDT and YNNKEL (reference sequence). This CDR3 region has 16 residues. The CDR3 loop is CASSPGGQGVIYGYTF. DNA of the CDR3: TGTGCCAGCAGCCCGGGGGGACAGGGCGTAATATACGGCTACACCTTC.

Many counts were recorded for this clonotype. The chain has TRBV10-1 and TRBJ2-5; 9 nucleotides align to TRBD2. V lost 6 bases and J lost 5; bases outside the gene matches: 13. CDR1 is WNHNN, CDR2 SYGVQD, per germline (reference sequence). This CDR3 region has 16 residues. The CDR3 reads CASSPYRAGGSETQYF. CDR3 DNA: TGCGCCAGCAGCCCCTACCGAGCGGGGGGATCTGAGACCCAGTACTTC.

The V and J genes are TRBV6-2 or TRBV6-3 and TRBJ2-5, with D possibly TRBD1 on 6 matching bases. The CDR3 has 16 amino acids. CDR1 and CDR2 (germline): MNHEY, SVGEGT. Trimming removed 4 bases from V and 0 bases from J, with 15 bases in between. For the CDR3, the DNA is TGTGCCAGCAGTTCTGGACAGACACTGTACCAAGAGACCCAGTACTTC. Amino acids: CASSSGQTLYQETQYF.

The chain combines TRBV20-1 with TRBJ2-7; D uncertain. V gave up 1 base and J gave up 6 bases, with 13 bases separating them. The germline gives CDR1 DFQATT, CDR2 SNEGSKA (reference sequence). This CDR3 spans 13 amino acids. The CDR3 protein is CSARGTIASEQYF. The CDR3 region has the DNA TGCAGTGCTAGAGGAACTATCGCGTCCGAGCAGTACTTC.

This chain connects TRBV4-3 to TRBJ2-4; TRBD1 might be the D (6 bases). The V gene's germline CDR1 is LGHNA and CDR2 YSLEER. The CDR3 has 14 amino acids. V was trimmed by 3 bases and J by 8 bases, leaving 14 bases between them. This chain's CDR3 is CASSQGVEGDIQYF. CDR3 DNA: TGCGCCAGCAGCCAGGGGGTCGAGGGGGACATTCAGTACTTC.

The V call is TRBV4-2, the J call TRBJ2-5; D possibly uses TRBD1 or TRBD2 (6 bases each). The germline V gene encodes CDR1 LGHNA and CDR2 YNFKEQ. V was clipped by 0 bases and J by 2 bases, with 19 bases between them. This CDR3 spans 18 amino acids. The CDR3 DNA is TGTGCCAGCAGCCAAGAAACGGGGTGGGGGGCCCGTCAAGAGACCCAGTACTTC. Translating it yields CASSQETGWGARQETQYF.

The V call is TRBV7-2, the J call TRBJ1-5, with D uncertain. Trimming shortened V by 1 base and J by 3 bases, and 7 bases separated the two germline ends. The CDR3 runs to 14 residues. From germline, CDR1 is SGHTA and CDR2 FQGNSA. The CDR3 sequence: CASSLVGFNQPQHF. The CDR3 bases are TGTGCCAGCAGCTTAGTTGGTTTCAATCAGCCCCAGCATTTT. Filled out from reference TRBV7-2 and TRBJ1-5, the complete variable domain reads GAGVSQSPSNKVTEKGKDVELRCDPISGHTALYWYRQSLGQGLEFLIYFQGNSAPDKSGLPSDRFSAERTGGSVSTLTIQRTQQEDSAVYLCASSLVGFNQPQHFGDGTRLSIL.

This clonotype was observed a few times. The chain links TRBV7-2 to TRBJ2-5; 14 bases agree with TRBD2. Trimming cost V 5 bases and J 7 bases; bases outside gene matches: 18. This CDR3 is 19 amino acids long. Germline V gene lookup returns CDR1 SGHTA and CDR2 FQGNSA. The CDR3: CASSLGRTSGGFPWLTQYF. The CDR3 DNA sequence: TGTGCCAGCAGCCTCGGGCGGACTAGCGGGGGGTTCCCGTGGTTGACCCAGTACTTC.

The chain has TRBV21-1 and TRBJ2-7; the table names TRBD1, a call not compared with the DNA. The DNA end lines up better with TRBJ2-5; the J call may be wrong. TRBV21-1 is a listed pseudogene. The CDR3 runs to 15 residues. The CDR3 protein is CASSHGTGNKETQYF. The CDR3 DNA is TGTGCCAGCAGCCACGGGACAGGGAACAAAGAGACCCAGTACTTC.

This clonotype has only one observation. The rearrangement links TRBV12-3 or TRBV12-4 to TRBJ1-1; unclear D gene. CDR3 length: 11 residues. Deletions cut 3 bases from V and 11 bases from J, with 10 bases between. DNA of the CDR3: TGTGCCAGCAGTTTTAGGGCGCCGGCTTTCTTT. Protein sequence: CASSFRAPAFF.

The chain links TRBV4-2 to TRBJ2-4; 11 nucleotides line up with TRBD2. The CDR3 spans 18 residues. Germline-derived CDR1 and CDR2 are LGHNA and YNFKEQ. Trimming removed 3 bases from V and 1 base from J; junction bases left unmatched: 8. The CDR3 here is CASSQGTSGGFAKNIQYF. CDR3 coding DNA: TGTGCCAGCAGCCAGGGAACTAGCGGGGGCTTCGCCAAAAACATTCAGTACTTC.

J is TRBJ2-3 and V is TRBV4-1; 12 bases are a match to TRBD2. The V gene's germline CDR1 is MGHRA and CDR2 YSYEKL. This CDR3 contains 20 residues. V trimming: 0 bases; J trimming: 2 bases; junction bases outside the gene matches: 12. CDR3 loop: CASSQEKVLAGGLVTDTQYF. CDR3 nucleotide sequence: TGCGCCAGCAGCCAAGAAAAGGTGCTAGCGGGGGGGCTGGTCACAGATACGCAGTATTTT.

This clonotype appeared a few times. The J gene is TRBJ2-3, the V gene TRBV10-3; D ambiguous. Looked up from germline, CDR1 is ENHRY and CDR2 is SYGVKD. The length of the CDR3 is 13 residues. Trimming pared 5 bases from V and 6 bases from J, leaving 12 bases between. The CDR3 spells CAISLVLFDTQYF. In nucleotides, the CDR3 is TGTGCCATCAGTCTAGTTCTCTTCGATACGCAGTATTTT.

This chain links TRBV10-3 with TRBJ2-7; 9 bases are shared with TRBD1. Germline assignment: CDR1 ENHRY and CDR2 SYGVKD. The CDR3 loop spans 15 amino acids. V lost 3 bases and J lost 4; bases outside the gene matches: 7. CDR3: CAISEAGTGSYEQYF. CDR3 DNA: TGTGCCATCAGTGAAGCCGGGACAGGGAGTTACGAGCAGTACTTC.

Concerning this clonotype: Germline and junction disagree at one end, which may indicate a read error. The chain has TRBV9 and TRBJ2-7; 13 bases map to TRBD2. The J call may be incorrect, as the DNA end agrees better with TRBJ2-5. Germline CDR1 reads SGDLS; CDR2 reads YYNGEE. This CDR3 spans 16 amino acids. This CDR3 is CTSSAGGLAGTETQYF. CDR3 coding DNA: TGTACCAGCAGCGCGGGGGGACTAGCGGGGACAGAGACCCAGTACTTC.